This T cell receptor beta chain was profiled in a study of control samples from healthy donors and cancer patients. This clone was recorded a few times. The protocol was immunoSEQ multiplex PCR, while the TCRdb copy is restricted to in-frame clones and leaves out a portion. The sample has more than 95,000 clones, 75% to 90% seen once; the top ten hold about 18%. V was pared by 2 bases and J by 5 bases, with 0 bases between. In germline, CDR1 is KGHDR, CDR2 SFDVKD. The CDR3 is 11 residues long. This TCR derives from a man aged 55 to 70 with lung cancer. This chain links TRBV24-1 with TRBJ2-1, with no clear D. The sample comprised PBMCs. The chain's CDR3 is CATSDYNEQFF. The CDR3 DNA follows: TGTGCCACCAGTGATTACAATGAGCAGTTCTTC.